Listed below are T cell receptor beta chains from one sample, sequenced in a study of CD4 and CD8 cells across lung adenocarcinoma regions. TCRdb recomputed calls from the PCR reads with MiXCR, one row per CDR3 protein. Here the sample spans about 7,500 distinct CDR3 sequences, roughly 50% being singletons. The material sequenced was CD8+ T cells from the center of a lung tumor. All receptors come from a male donor with lung adenocarcinoma. The CD4 and CD8 labels of this study may be unreliable. CDR3s include the opening cysteine and the closing phenylalanine or tryptophan. Each record gives: clone size, D gene, J gene, V gene, CDR3 DNA, CDR3 protein. A D gene is named only where the DNA matches it firmly. Some rows mark clone size as missing; the rest say once, few, many or name a class of expanded clone.

once	.	TRBJ2-5	TRBV6-1	TGTGCCAGCAGTGAGACGGTTGGGGCAGGGGTAGAGACCCAGTACTTC	CASSETVGAGVETQYF
few	TRBD1	TRBJ1-3	TRBV10-2	TGCGCCAGCAGTGAAGGGACAGGGTCTGGAAACACCATATATTTT	CASSEGTGSGNTIYF
few	.	TRBJ2-3	TRBV6-1	TGTGCCAGCAGTGGGACAGCGGATACGCAGTATTTT	CASSGTADTQYF
many	TRBD1	TRBJ1-6	TRBV6-5	TGTGCCAGCAGTTACTCTGGACAGGGGAATTCACCCCTCCACTTT	CASSYSGQGNSPLHF
few	.	TRBJ2-3	TRBV4-2	TGTGCCAGCAGCCAATTCCCGAGCGGGTTCAAAGGAGATACGCAGTATTTT	CASSQFPSGFKGDTQYF
many	.	TRBJ1-2	TRBV10-3	TGTGCCTCCAAGGGAAGGGCGGACACCCATGGCTACACCTTC	CASKGRADTHGYTF
few	TRBD2	TRBJ2-5	TRBV6-5	TGTGCCAGCAGTTCCGCCTCGGGACTAGCGGGGAGGAAGACCCAGTACTTC	CASSSASGLAGRKTQYF
few	.	TRBJ2-1	TRBV3-1	TGTGCCAGCAGACACTCGACCGGGACTGGGCAGTTCTTC	CASRHSTGTGQFF
.	.	TRBJ2-7	TRBV6-1	TGTGCCAGCAATCAGGGTGTGAGTCGCACATACGAGCAGTACTTC	CASNQGVSRTYEQYF
.	.	TRBJ2-6	TRBV27	TGTGCCAGCAGTTCAAGGGGCTCGGGGTCCAACGACCTGACTTTC	CASSSRGSGSNDLTF
.	TRBD1	TRBJ2-4	TRBV6-1	TGCGCCAGGGGGCTGTGTGCCAAAGACATTCAGTACTTC	CARGLCAKDIQYF
many	TRBD2	TRBJ2-7	TRBV27	TGTGCCAGCAGTACTCAATCGCTAGCGGAGGCCTACGAGCAGTACTTC	CASSTQSLAEAYEQYF
.	.	TRBJ2-5	TRBV27	TGTGCCAGTAGGACAGCCGCGGGGACCCAGTACTTC	CASRTAAGTQYF
many	.	TRBJ1-2	TRBV4-1	TGCGCCAGCAGCCAAGATCAGGGGTTAGGTGTGAGAGGCTACACCTTC	CASSQDQGLGVRGYTF
.	.	TRBJ2-3	TRBV6-1	TGTGCCAGCAGTACCGGGGCCGATACGCAGTATTTT	CASSTGADTQYF
.	.	TRBJ2-2	TRBV6-1	TGTGCCAGCAGTCTGGGGTGGCAGGCCGTTAGTGCCGGGGCGCAGTTTTTT	CASSLGWQAVSAGAQFF
.	TRBD2	TRBJ2-1	TRBV6-1	TGTGCCAGCGGGGAGTCTAGCGGGTCCTACAATGAGCAGTTCTTC	CASGESSGSYNEQFF
many	.	TRBJ2-6	TRBV4-1	TGCGCCAGCAGCCTAGGGGACTTTGGGGCCAACGTCCTGACTTTC	CASSLGDFGANVLTF
.	TRBD1	TRBJ1-4	TRBV7-9	TGTGCCAGCAGCACCGGGACAGGAAGAGGGAATGAAAAACTGTTTTTT	CASSTGTGRGNEKLFF
.	.	TRBJ1-5	TRBV7-2	TGTGCCAGCAGCTTAGTCAGGTATCAGCCCCAGCATTTT	CASSLVRYQPQHF
.	TRBD2	TRBJ2-1	TRBV7-6	TGTGCCAGCAGCGGAAGGACTAGCGGGAGTAGGAATGAGCAGTTCTTC	CASSGRTSGSRNEQFF
.	TRBD2	TRBJ2-3	TRBV6-1	TGTGCCAGCACCCCGGGACTAAACCGTGGCACAGATACCCAGTATTTT	CASTPGLNRGTDTQYF
.	.	TRBJ1-1	TRBV6-5	TGTGCCAGCAGTTACCCCTCGGGAGTCGGCACTGAAGCTTTCTTT	CASSYPSGVGTEAFF
few	.	TRBJ2-7	TRBV10-2	TGCGCCACCTGGGGGGGCAGGGGGTACGAGCAGTACTTC	CATWGGRGYEQYF
few	TRBD1	TRBJ2-7	TRBV6-1	TGTGCCAGCATTGGACAGGGAGCCTACGAGCAGTACTTC	CASIGQGAYEQYF
.	.	TRBJ2-3	TRBV6-1	TGTGCCAGCTGTGGGGAGGCTGGGGATACGCAGTATTTT	CASCGEAGDTQYF
many	.	TRBJ2-1	TRBV3-1	TGTGCCAGCAGCCTAGGCGGTCGCAATGAGCAGTTCTTC	CASSLGGRNEQFF
.	.	TRBJ2-1	TRBV7-9	TGTGCCACCAACACCAATGAGCAGTTCTTC	CATNTNEQFF
.	.	TRBJ2-1	TRBV6-1	TGTGCCAGCAGGCTGGGACGGTTCAATGAGCAGTTCTTC	CASRLGRFNEQFF
few	.	TRBJ1-5	TRBV6-1	TGTGCCAGCAGTGAAGGGGCGGTATTCAATCAGCCCCAGCATTTT	CASSEGAVFNQPQHF
.	.	TRBJ1-3	TRBV6-1	TGTGCCAGCAGTGAAGAGAAGGGCTCTGGAAACACCATATATTTT	CASSEEKGSGNTIYF
many	.	TRBJ2-1	TRBV12-3/TRBV12-4	TGTGCCAGCAAGGAGGGAAATCTCAATGAGCAGTTCTTC	CASKEGNLNEQFF
many	TRBD2	TRBJ2-1	TRBV9	TGTGCCAGCAGCGTAGGGGGGGGACCCTACAATGAGCAGTTCTTC	CASSVGGGPYNEQFF
.	TRBD2	TRBJ2-1	TRBV6-5	TGTGCCAGCAGTTTGACTAGCATAAGTTACAATGAGCAGTTCTTC	CASSLTSISYNEQFF
.	TRBD2	TRBJ2-5	TRBV6-1	TGTGCCAGCAGTGATATAGCGGGAACGGTGGAGACCCAGTACTTC	CASSDIAGTVETQYF
few	.	TRBJ2-3	TRBV28	TGTGCCAGCAGTTTTACAGGAGGCACAGATACGCAGTATTTT	CASSFTGGTDTQYF
many	TRBD1	TRBJ2-2	TRBV7-2	TGTGCCAGCAGCGTGGACAGGTACACCGGGGAGCTGTTTTTT	CASSVDRYTGELFF
.	TRBD1	TRBJ1-4	TRBV6-1	TGTGCCACCGGGAGGACAGGGAGTTGGACTAATGAAAAACTGTTTTTT	CATGRTGSWTNEKLFF
.	TRBD1	TRBJ2-2	TRBV27	TGTGCCAGCAGTTTAATGCAGGGGGTCACCGGGGAGCTGTTTTTT	CASSLMQGVTGELFF
.	TRBD2	TRBJ2-3	TRBV5-4	TGTGCCAGCAGCCTCTTGTCGGGGGGAGGCACAGATACGCAGTATTTT	CASSLLSGGGTDTQYF
many	.	TRBJ2-1	TRBV6-1	TGTGCCAGCTTGTCTAGACAGGCATCCTACAATGAGCAGTTCTTC	CASLSRQASYNEQFF
once	.	TRBJ2-5	TRBV4-1	TGCGCCAGCAGCCCATCCCCGCACGCTAGCTCATTGGAGGAGCAGTACTTC	CASSPSPHASSLEEQYF
.	TRBD1	TRBJ1-6	TRBV7-2	TGTGCCAGCAAGGGACAGGGCGGACTTTCACCCCTCCACTTT	CASKGQGGLSPLHF
.	TRBD1	TRBJ2-3	TRBV6-1	TGTGCCAGCAGCGATGGACAGGGGAGCACAGATACGCAGTATTTT	CASSDGQGSTDTQYF
.	TRBD1	TRBJ1-1	TRBV6-2/TRBV6-3	TGTGCCAGCAGTTACAACGCAGGGGGGCGGCGGGACGCTGAAGCTTTCTTT	CASSYNAGGRRDAEAFF
.	.	TRBJ2-2	TRBV24-1	TGTGCCACCAGTGATTTCAGGGACACCGGGGAGCTGTTTTTT	CATSDFRDTGELFF
.	.	TRBJ2-2	TRBV6-1	TGTGCCAGCAGTGAAACTCCGGGACAGAACACCGGGGAGCTGTTTTTT	CASSETPGQNTGELFF
.	.	TRBJ1-5	TRBV6-2/TRBV6-3	TGTGCCAGCAGGTCCGGGACGGACAATCAGCCCCAGCATTTT	CASRSGTDNQPQHF
.	TRBD1	TRBJ2-1	TRBV6-1	TGTGCCAGCAGGAAGACAGGGTCCGTCACTGAGCAGTTCTTC	CASRKTGSVTEQFF
.	.	TRBJ2-5	TRBV6-5	TGTGCCAGCAGTTATGAAGCGAACAATGGGAAGACCCAGTACTTC	CASSYEANNGKTQYF
many	.	TRBJ2-1	TRBV10-1	TGCGCCAGCATCGAGCGGGCCCACAATGAGCAGTTCTTC	CASIERAHNEQFF
.	TRBD2	TRBJ2-5	TRBV25-1	TGTGCCAGCGCGCCGGCTAGCGGGAGAGAGCAGTACTTC	CASAPASGREQYF
few	.	TRBJ1-5	TRBV6-1	TGTGCCAGCAGTGAAGCGGGCAGCTATAGCAATCAGCCCCAGCATTTT	CASSEAGSYSNQPQHF
many	.	TRBJ1-1	TRBV6-5	TGTGCCAGCAGTTTCGCCCCAGGAAAAGCCGCTGAAGCTTTCTTT	CASSFAPGKAAEAFF